This TCR beta chain was obtained from a study of T cells in Graves' hyperthyroidism and ophthalmopathy. RNA transcripts were the template for amplifying TCR beta CDR3 regions. Using the HTBI primer set, a first-round RT-PCR was run on the TCR CDR3. Via MiXCR, TCRdb re-called the multiplex PCR reads, giving one row per CDR3 protein. The sample holds some 300,000 distinct CDR3 sequences, 16% seen once. The CDR3 extends over 13 amino acids. Trimming took 5 bases from V and 2 from J, leaving 7 bases between them. This clonotype was detected ten times or more. The receptor was derived from a man aged 30-40 years with Graves' hyperthyroidism. The chain employs TRBV12-3 or TRBV12-4 and TRBJ1-5; maybe TRBD1 (5 bases). Sequencing was carried out using blood. The CDR3 region is CASSGTGNQPQHF. The CDR3 DNA is TGTGCCAGCAGTGGGACGGGCAATCAGCCCCAGCATTTT.